This T cell receptor (beta chain) was documented in a study of beta chain features in type 1 diabetes. Study-wide points: Shorter TCRB CDR3s, moderately but significantly so, were found in Type 1 diabetes patients in all four CD4+ subsets.

As to this clone: Antigen specificity is unknown.

The whole isolated RNA underwent reverse transcription, so sequencing captured expressed TCRB transcripts. Data came from immunoSEQ multiplex PCR; TCRdb stores just in-frame clones and leaves some out. The repertoire holds more than 300,000 clones, with roughly 8.8% as singletons. There are 14 residues in the CDR3. V shed 6 bases and J shed 5 bases, with 13 bases lying between them. Germline loops: CDR1 MNHNS, CDR2 SASEGT. Sequencing input: central memory CD4+ T cells from blood. The chain combines TRBV6-1 with TRBJ2-2; D is perhaps TRBD1 or TRBD2 (7 bases each). This clonotype was obtained from a man aged 25 to 40 with type 1 diabetes. CDR3 sequence (DNA): TGTGCCAGCAGGGCTCAGGGGGGGACCGGGGAGCTGTTTTTT. Translating it yields CASRAQGGTGELFF.